The 17 T cell receptor beta chains in this list originate from one sample, sequenced in a study of glioma-infiltrating T cells after dendritic cell vaccination. This table comes from immunoSEQ multiplex PCR, and its TCRdb copy is limited to in-frame clones, with some not included. This sample carries about 92,000 clones, under 90% of them seen once, and the ten largest clones take about 15%. Sequencing used blood, obtained before dendritic cell vaccination. These receptors came from a human donor with glioblastoma.

V gene TRBV6-1 combines with J gene TRBJ2-1; 7 positions agree with TRBD1. The CDR3 contains 15 residues. V lost 3 bases to trimming and J lost 8 bases; unmatched junction nucleotides: 10. Per the germline V gene, CDR1 is MNHNS and CDR2 is SASEGT. CDR3 bases: TGTGCCAGCAGTGAGACAGGGCGGTATCGAGATGAGCAGTTCTTC. Translated: CASSETGRYRDEQFF.

The chain couples TRBV5-3 to TRBJ2-1, with TRBD1 matching over 7 bases. TRBV5-3 is an open reading frame whose function is uncertain. V shed 3 bases and J 3 bases; nucleotides not matched to a gene: 6. The CDR3 has 15 residues. The CDR3, as DNA: TGTGCCAGAAGCTGGACAGGCTTCTGCTACAATGAGCAGTTCTTC. Its protein is CARSWTGFCYNEQFF.

This rearrangement joins TRBV27 to TRBJ1-1, with 7 nucleotides matching TRBD1. Looked up from germline, CDR1 is MNHEY and CDR2 is SMNVEV (reference sequence). The junction had 4 bases not matched to a gene; V was cut back by 2 bases and J by 1 base. CDR3 length: 15 amino acids. The CDR3 DNA follows: TGTGCCAGCAGTTTAGGGACAGCTTCGAACACTGAAGCTTTCTTT. Translation gives CASSLGTASNTEAFF.

This chain joins TRBV11-2 and TRBJ2-7; 11 nucleotides agree with TRBD2. This CDR3 has 17 residues. V gave up 5 bases and J gave up 1 base; unmatched junction bases: 10. Per germline, CDR1 SGHAT and CDR2 FQNNGV. DNA of the CDR3: TGTGCCAGCAGCGGCGGTGGGCTAGCGGGAGGATCCTACGAGCAGTACTTC. It encodes CASSGGGLAGGSYEQYF. Full variable domain (remainder filled in from reference TRBV11-2 and TRBJ2-7): EAGVAQSPRYKIIEKRQSVAFWCNPISGHATLYWYQQILGQGPKLLIQFQNNGVVDDSQLPKDRFSAERLKGVDSTLKIQPAKLEDSAVYLCASSGGGLAGGSYEQYFGPGTRLTVT.

The chain couples TRBV11-3 to TRBJ2-5, with D possibly matching TRBD1 (6 bases). The CDR3 is made up of 14 amino acids. V was pared by 1 base and J by 4 bases, with 10 bases between. Germline lookup yields CDR1 SGHNT and CDR2 YENEEA. The CDR3 DNA reads TGTGCCAGCAGCTTAGGCCCCAGGGGAGAGACCCAGTACTTC. Translated, it gives CASSLGPRGETQYF. Full variable domain (remainder filled in from reference TRBV11-3 and TRBJ2-5): EAGVVQSPRYKIIEKKQPVAFWCNPISGHNTLYWYLQNLGQGPELLIRYENEEAVDDSQLPKDRFSAERLKGVDSTLKIQPAELGDSAVYLCASSLGPRGETQYFGPGTRLLVL.

The chain links TRBV7-8 to TRBJ1-6, with D possibly matching TRBD1 (6 bases). Germline CDR1 is SGHVS and CDR2 is FQNEAQ. Trimming stripped 0 bases from V and 7 bases from J, with 10 bases between. There are 15 residues in the CDR3. CDR3 nucleotides: TGTGCCAGCAGCTTAGCTGAACAGGGAAATTCACCCCTCCACTTT. Translation gives CASSLAEQGNSPLHF.

This chain links TRBV5-1 with TRBJ2-3; 11 bases match TRBD2. The ends lost 3 bases at V and 2 bases at J; junction bases unmatched: 5. The CDR3 is made up of 16 amino acids. From germline, CDR1 is SGHRS and CDR2 YFSETQ. This chain's CDR3 is CASSSNSGGATDTQYF. The CDR3 DNA reads as TGCGCCAGCAGCTCAAATAGCGGGGGGGCCACAGATACGCAGTATTTT.

CDR3 sequence reads: CASSLGGTGNTEAFF. CDR3 sequence (DNA): TGTGCCAGCAGCTTAGGGGGAACAGGGAACACTGAAGCTTTCTTT. This chain connects TRBV11-3 to TRBJ1-1, with D possibly TRBD1 on 5 matching bases. V was trimmed by 1 base and J by 1 base, leaving 10 bases between them. CDR3 length: 15 residues. Germline loops: CDR1 SGHNT, CDR2 YENEEA.

The chain couples TRBV14 to TRBJ1-2; D possibly corresponds to TRBD1 (5 bases). V lost 1 base to trimming and J lost 3 bases, with 9 bases between them. Germline CDR1 SGHDN, CDR2 FVKESK. The CDR3 spans 14 residues. The CDR3: CASSQVGEYYGYTF. CDR3 DNA sequence: TGTGCCAGCAGCCAAGTAGGGGAATACTATGGCTACACCTTC. Full variable domain (rest looked up from reference TRBV14 and TRBJ1-2): EAGVTQFPSHSVIEKGQTVTLRCDPISGHDNLYWYRRVMGKEIKFLLHFVKESKQDESGMPNNRFLAERTGGTYSTLKVQPAELEDSGVYFCASSQVGEYYGYTFGSGTRLTVV.

This clone is a singleton in its sample. The chain combines TRBV5-4 with TRBJ2-3; 11 bases agree with TRBD2. The ends lost 0 bases at V and 9 bases at J; junction bases unmatched: 9. The CDR3 is made up of 16 amino acids. Germline-derived CDR1 and CDR2 are SGHNT and YYREEE (reference sequence). The CDR3 loop reads CASSLVASGGRRTQYF. Written as DNA, the CDR3 is TGTGCCAGCAGCTTGGTTGCTAGCGGGGGGAGGAGGACGCAGTATTTT.

V is TRBV6-5 and J is TRBJ1-2; 8 bases line up with TRBD1. The CDR3 loop spans 13 amino acids. The V segment lost 7 bases and the J segment 7 bases; nucleotides outside the gene matches: 8. Germline CDR1 MNHEY, CDR2 SVGAGI. The CDR3 here is CASIRGTGFGYTF. The CDR3 DNA reads as TGTGCCAGCATCCGAGGGACAGGATTTGGCTACACCTTC.

The chain is built from TRBV4-3 and TRBJ2-2; TRBD1 matches 7 bases. Germline CDR1 and CDR2: LGHNA and YSLEER. The CDR3 loop spans 17 amino acids. V shed 0 bases, J shed 7 bases, and the junction held 11 bases outside the gene matches. The CDR3 nucleotides are TGCGCCAGCAGCCAAGATTTGGTCAAGGGGGCCGGCGGGGAGCTGTTTTTT. Protein product: CASSQDLVKGAGGELFF.

CDR3 protein: CASSHPFRTSSSGETQYF. The CDR3 coding sequence is TGTGCCAGCAGCCACCCTTTCCGTACTAGCTCTTCAGGGGAGACCCAGTACTTC. The gene calls are TRBV4-2 and TRBJ2-5, with D possibly being TRBD2 (6 bases). The germline CDR1 and CDR2 sequences are LGHNA and YNFKEQ. The CDR3 runs to 18 residues. The V gene lost 3 bases and the J gene lost 5 bases, with 25 bases spanning the gap.

The V call is TRBV7-2, the J call TRBJ2-7, with D uncertain. Trimming left V 5 bases short and J 0 bases short, with 5 bases between. Germline CDR1 is SGHTA and CDR2 is FQGNSA. The CDR3 has 12 amino acids. The CDR3, as DNA: TGTGCCAGCAGCCCGAGCTCCTACGAGCAGTACTTC. It specifies CASSPSSYEQYF.

V is TRBV5-6 and J is TRBJ2-1, with 8 bases identical to TRBD1. This CDR3 spans 17 amino acids. Germline lookup yields CDR1 SGHDT and CDR2 YYEEEE. The V gene end was trimmed by 4 bases and the J gene end by 0 bases; junction bases not matched to a gene: 9. CDR3 region: CASSLGQGYLSYNEQFF. In nucleotides, the CDR3 is TGTGCCAGCAGCCTCGGACAGGGCTATCTCTCCTACAATGAGCAGTTCTTC.

The chain couples TRBV19 to TRBJ1-1, with D tentatively TRBD1 (6 bases). The germline gives CDR1 LNHDA, CDR2 SQIVND (reference sequence). This CDR3 is 12 amino acids long. The V and J ends lost 6 bases and 8 bases respectively, with 13 bases between them. CDR3 coding DNA: TGTGCCAGTAGCCTAGGGGGGGCCGAAGCTTTCTTT. Translation: CASSLGGAEAFF.

V gene TRBV7-9 combines with J gene TRBJ1-3; tentative D call: TRBD1 (6 bases). The germline V gene has CDR1 SEHNR and CDR2 FQNEAQ (reference sequence). This CDR3 spans 15 amino acids. Trimming left V 5 bases short and J 1 base short, with 12 bases between. The CDR3: CASSPTGLSGNTIYF. CDR3 nucleotide sequence: TGTGCCAGCAGCCCTACAGGGTTATCTGGAAACACCATATATTTT.